Presented here are 3 T cell receptor beta chains from one specimen sequenced in a study of T cell clones after liver transplantation (dated by TCRdb to between 2019 and 2020). The library was produced with the immunoSEQ multiplex PCR assay. The clones in this table, taken by TCRdb from immuneACCESS, are in-frame only. Not every clone is retained; where verified, under half of the shortfall comes from an unresolved V gene, and the cause of the rest is unknown. The sample has over 45,000 clones on record, 70% to 75% of them singletons. The ten largest make up 9.5% to 10% of the sample. The sample in question was CD4+ T cells from blood, obtained around 52 months after liver transplant. Source of these receptors: a human patient who received a liver transplant. After a transplant, some T cells may have been passed on by the graft donor.

The chain uses TRBV29-1 and TRBJ1-1, with D maybe TRBD1 (5 bases). Germline-derived CDR1 and CDR2 are SQVTM and ANQGSEA. With 1 base removed from V and 4 bases from J, the gap between germline ends came to 13 bases. CDR3 length equals 14 residues. CDR3: CSVEVRRGSTEAFF. The DNA for the CDR3 is TGCAGCGTTGAAGTAAGGAGGGGCTCCACTGAAGCTTTCTTT.

The chain combines TRBV7-8 with TRBJ2-1; 13 bases map to TRBD2. CDR1 and CDR2 from the germline V gene are SGHVS and FQNEAQ. The CDR3 consists of 18 residues. V shed 1 base, J shed 6 bases, and the junction held 9 bases outside the gene matches. CDR3 loop: CASSLVGTSGATGNEQFF. Here the CDR3 DNA reads TGTGCCAGCAGCTTAGTCGGGACTAGCGGGGCGACGGGCAATGAGCAGTTCTTC.

The chain links TRBV21-1 to TRBJ2-7; whether TRBD1, the table's D call, matches the DNA was not checked. TRBV21-1 is a listed pseudogene. The CDR3 covers 17 residues. CDR3 sequence: CASSPRAGQGAPYEQYF. CDR3 nucleotides: TGTGCCAGCAGCCCACGTGCCGGACAGGGGGCCCCCTACGAGCAGTACTTC.